This TCR beta chain was retrieved from a study of control samples from healthy donors and cancer patients. The V gene lost 8 bases and the J gene lost 5 bases, with 9 bases spanning the gap. The CDR3 runs 12 residues. The germline CDR1 and CDR2 sequences are ENHRY and SYGVKD. Only in-frame clones appear in the TCRdb table, and some are missing; sequencing was by immunoSEQ multiplex PCR. In the table there are around 42,000 clones, less than 95% of which are singletons. The chain uses TRBV10-3 and TRBJ1-4; the D is unclear. The clonotype originates from a man aged 60-69 years in good health. The sample comprised blood. In DNA, the CDR3 is TGTGCCATCGGGCAGCACAATGAAAAACTGTTTTTT. This encodes CAIGQHNEKLFF.